A selection of T cell receptor beta chains follows, all from one sample in a study of blood T cell repertoires in COVID-19. Sequencing was performed with immunoSEQ multiplex PCR; in TCRdb, only in-frame clones are kept and a portion is missing. The sample includes approximately 150,000 clones, roughly 82% of them seen just once. The specimen sequenced was peripheral blood. These receptors were collected from a human donor in a cohort sampled during active COVID-19. Each CDR3 is given with its conserved first and last residue. A D gene is named only where the DNA matches it firmly. The size of a clone is reported for some rows only, either as once, few or many, or as a class for expanded clones.

V	D	size	J	DNA	CDR3
TRBV10-3	TRBD2	-	TRBJ2-1	TGTGCCATCAGTGGGCGAGCGGGGGACGTCTACAATGAGCAGTTCTTC	CAISGRAGDVYNEQFF
TRBV7-3	-	-	TRBJ2-1	TGTGCCAGCAGCGGATTCCGGGGGATAGGATCCTACAATGAGCAGTTCTTC	CASSGFRGIGSYNEQFF
TRBV29-1	TRBD1	-	TRBJ1-1	TGCAGCGTTGCGACAGGGGGCGCCGTCTCTGAAGCTTTCTTT	CSVATGGAVSEAFF
TRBV5-1	-	-	TRBJ1-5	TGCGCCAGTTCGACAGAGGGCAATCAGCCCCAGCATTTT	CASSTEGNQPQHF
TRBV5-4	-	-	TRBJ2-3	TGTGCCAGCAGAGGCGGCCTCACAGATACGCAGTATTTT	CASRGGLTDTQYF
TRBV7-2	-	few	TRBJ1-3	TGTGCCAGCAGCTTCAAGAGCTCTGGAAACACCATATATTTT	CASSFKSSGNTIYF
TRBV10-3	TRBD2	-	TRBJ2-5	TGTGCCTCGGGACTAGCGGGCGGAGAGACCCAGTACTTC	CASGLAGGETQYF
TRBV5-1	-	-	TRBJ1-1	TGCGCCAGCAGCTTGGGGGCCAACACTGAAGCTTTCTTT	CASSLGANTEAFF
TRBV25-1	-	few	TRBJ1-2	TGTGCCAGCAGTGTGGGAGGGAATTTTGGCTACACCTTC	CASSVGGNFGYTF
TRBV7-8	-	-	TRBJ2-3	TGTGCCAGCAGCCCACCGACAGGTAGAGATACGCAGTATTTT	CASSPPTGRDTQYF
TRBV7-6	TRBD1	-	TRBJ1-4	TGTGCCAGCAGCCCTCGAATAGGGGGCGACGGAAAACTGTTTTTT	CASSPRIGGDGKLFF